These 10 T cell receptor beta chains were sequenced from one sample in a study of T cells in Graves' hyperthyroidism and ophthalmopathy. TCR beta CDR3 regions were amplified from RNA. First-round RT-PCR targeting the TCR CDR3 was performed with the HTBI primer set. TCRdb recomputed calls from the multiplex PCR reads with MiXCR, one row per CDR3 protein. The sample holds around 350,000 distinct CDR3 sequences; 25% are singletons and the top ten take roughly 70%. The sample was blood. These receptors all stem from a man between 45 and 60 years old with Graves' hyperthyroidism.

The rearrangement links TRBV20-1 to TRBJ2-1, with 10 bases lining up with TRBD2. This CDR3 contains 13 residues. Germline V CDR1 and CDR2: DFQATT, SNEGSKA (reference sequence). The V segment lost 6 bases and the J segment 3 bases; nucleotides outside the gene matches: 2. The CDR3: CSAGLAVYNEQFF. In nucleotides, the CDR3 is TGCAGTGCAGGACTAGCGGTCTACAATGAGCAGTTCTTC.

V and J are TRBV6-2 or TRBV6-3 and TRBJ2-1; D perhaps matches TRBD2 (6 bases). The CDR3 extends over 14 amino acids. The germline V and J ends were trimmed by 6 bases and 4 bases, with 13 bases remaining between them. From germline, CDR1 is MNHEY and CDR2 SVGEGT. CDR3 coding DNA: TGTGCCAGCAGCATAGTGGGAGGATACAATGAGCAGTTCTTC. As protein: CASSIVGGYNEQFF.

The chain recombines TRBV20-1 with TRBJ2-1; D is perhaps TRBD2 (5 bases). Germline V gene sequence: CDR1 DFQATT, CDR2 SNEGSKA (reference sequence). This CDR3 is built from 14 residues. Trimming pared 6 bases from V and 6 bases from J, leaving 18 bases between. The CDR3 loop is CSATSPVSGNEQFF. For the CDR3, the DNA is TGCAGTGCAACTTCTCCGGTGAGCGGCAATGAGCAGTTCTTC.

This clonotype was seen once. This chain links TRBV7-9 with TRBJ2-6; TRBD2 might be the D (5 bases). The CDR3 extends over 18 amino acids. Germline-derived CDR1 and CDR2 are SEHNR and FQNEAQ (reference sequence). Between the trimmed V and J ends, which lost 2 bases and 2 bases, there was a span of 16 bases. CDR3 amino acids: CASSLTPRRVTGANVLTF. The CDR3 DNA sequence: TGTGCCAGCAGCTTAACCCCGCGGCGGGTCACTGGGGCCAACGTCCTGACTTTC.

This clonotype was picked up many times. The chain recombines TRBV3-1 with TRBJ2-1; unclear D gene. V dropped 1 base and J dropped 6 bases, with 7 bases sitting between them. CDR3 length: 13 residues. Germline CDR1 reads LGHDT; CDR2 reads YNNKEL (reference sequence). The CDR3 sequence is CASSQAFINEQFF. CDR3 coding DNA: TGTGCCAGCAGCCAAGCCTTTATCAATGAGCAGTTCTTC.

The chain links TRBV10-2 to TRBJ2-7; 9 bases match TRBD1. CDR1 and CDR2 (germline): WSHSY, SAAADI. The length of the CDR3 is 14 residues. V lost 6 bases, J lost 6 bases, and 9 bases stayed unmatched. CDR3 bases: TGCGCCAGCAGGGACAGGGGCCAAATCTGCGAGCAGTACTTC. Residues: CASRDRGQICEQYF.

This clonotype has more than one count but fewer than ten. This chain's CDR3 is CASSVVQKDYGYTF. CDR3 coding DNA: TGTGCCAGCAGTGTTGTCCAGAAGGACTATGGCTACACCTTC. V is TRBV28 and J is TRBJ1-2; D is unresolved. Germline lookup yields CDR1 MDHEN and CDR2 SYDVKM. V lost 5 bases, J lost 3 bases, and 13 bases lay in between. The CDR3 is 14 amino acids.

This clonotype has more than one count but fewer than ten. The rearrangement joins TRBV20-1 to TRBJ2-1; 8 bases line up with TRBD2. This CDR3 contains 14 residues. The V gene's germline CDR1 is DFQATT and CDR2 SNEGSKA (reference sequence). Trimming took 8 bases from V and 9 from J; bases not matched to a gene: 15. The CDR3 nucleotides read TGCAGTCCTCAAATCCCCAGCGGGAGTCGTGAGCAGTTCTTC. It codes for CSPQIPSGSREQFF.

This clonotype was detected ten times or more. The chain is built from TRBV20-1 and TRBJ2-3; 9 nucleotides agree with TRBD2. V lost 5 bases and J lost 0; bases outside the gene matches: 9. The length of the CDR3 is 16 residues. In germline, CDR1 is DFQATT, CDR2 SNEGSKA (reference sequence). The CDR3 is CSAHELAGSSTDTQYF. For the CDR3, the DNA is TGCAGTGCTCACGAACTAGCGGGTTCTAGCACAGATACGCAGTATTTT.

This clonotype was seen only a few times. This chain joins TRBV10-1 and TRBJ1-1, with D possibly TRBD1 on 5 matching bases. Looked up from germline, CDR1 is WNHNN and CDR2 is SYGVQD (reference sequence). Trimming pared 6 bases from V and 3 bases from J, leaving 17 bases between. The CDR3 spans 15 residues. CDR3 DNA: TGCGCCAGCAGCGGACATCGGGGAAGGGACACTGAAGCTTTCTTT. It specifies CASSGHRGRDTEAFF.